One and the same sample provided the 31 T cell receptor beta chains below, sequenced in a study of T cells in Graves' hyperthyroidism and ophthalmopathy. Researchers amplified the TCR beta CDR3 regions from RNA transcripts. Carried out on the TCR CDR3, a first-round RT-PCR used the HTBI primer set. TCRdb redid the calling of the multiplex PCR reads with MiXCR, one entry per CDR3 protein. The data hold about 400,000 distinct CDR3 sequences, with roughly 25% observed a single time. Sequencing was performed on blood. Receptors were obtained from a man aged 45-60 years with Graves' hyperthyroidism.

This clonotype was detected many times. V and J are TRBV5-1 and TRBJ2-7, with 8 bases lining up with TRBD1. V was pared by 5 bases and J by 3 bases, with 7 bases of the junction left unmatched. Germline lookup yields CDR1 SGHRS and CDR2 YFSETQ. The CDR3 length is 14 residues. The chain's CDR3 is CASRWTGTSYEQYF. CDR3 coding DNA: TGCGCCAGCAGATGGACAGGGACAAGCTACGAGCAGTACTTC.

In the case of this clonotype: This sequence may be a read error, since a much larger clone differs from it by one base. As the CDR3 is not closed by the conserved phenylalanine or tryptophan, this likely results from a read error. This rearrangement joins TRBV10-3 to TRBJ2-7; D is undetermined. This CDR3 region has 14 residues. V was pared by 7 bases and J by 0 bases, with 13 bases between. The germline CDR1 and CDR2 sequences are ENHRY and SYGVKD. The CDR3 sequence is CAIKWTDSSYEQYL. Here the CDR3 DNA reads TGTGCCATCAAATGGACGGATAGCTCCTACGAGCAGTACCTC.

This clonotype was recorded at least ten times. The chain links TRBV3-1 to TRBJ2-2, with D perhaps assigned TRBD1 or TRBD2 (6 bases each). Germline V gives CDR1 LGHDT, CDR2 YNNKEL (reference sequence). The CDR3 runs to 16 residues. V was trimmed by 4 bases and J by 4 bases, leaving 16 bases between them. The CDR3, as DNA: TGTGCCAGCAGCCCTTGGGGGCGGGAAGGCACCGGGGAGCTGTTTTTT. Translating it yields CASSPWGREGTGELFF.

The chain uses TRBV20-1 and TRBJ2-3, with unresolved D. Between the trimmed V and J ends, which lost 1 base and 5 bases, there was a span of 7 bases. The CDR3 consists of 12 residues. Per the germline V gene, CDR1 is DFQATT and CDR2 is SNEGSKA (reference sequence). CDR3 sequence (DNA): TGCAGTGCTAGAGGGGCTGAAGATACGCAGTATTTT. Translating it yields CSARGAEDTQYF.

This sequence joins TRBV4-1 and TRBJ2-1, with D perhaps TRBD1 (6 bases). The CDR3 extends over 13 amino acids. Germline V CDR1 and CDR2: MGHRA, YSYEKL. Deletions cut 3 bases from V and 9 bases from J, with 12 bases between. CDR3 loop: CASSQRGGIEQFF. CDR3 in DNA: TGCGCCAGCAGCCAGAGAGGGGGTATTGAGCAGTTCTTC.

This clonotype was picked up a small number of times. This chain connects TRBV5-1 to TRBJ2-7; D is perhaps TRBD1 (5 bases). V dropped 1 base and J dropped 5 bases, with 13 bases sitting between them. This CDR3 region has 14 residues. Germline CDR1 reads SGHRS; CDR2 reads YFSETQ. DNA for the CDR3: TGCGCCAGCAGCTTGAGCAGGGCGTCCCACGAGCAGTACTTC. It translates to CASSLSRASHEQYF.

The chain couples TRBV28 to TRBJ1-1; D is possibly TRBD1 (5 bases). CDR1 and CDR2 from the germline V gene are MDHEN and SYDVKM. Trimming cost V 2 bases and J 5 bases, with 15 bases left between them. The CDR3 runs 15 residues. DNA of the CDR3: TGTGCCAGCAGTTTAATTGCAGGGTTCGTGACTGAAGCTTTCTTT. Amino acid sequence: CASSLIAGFVTEAFF.

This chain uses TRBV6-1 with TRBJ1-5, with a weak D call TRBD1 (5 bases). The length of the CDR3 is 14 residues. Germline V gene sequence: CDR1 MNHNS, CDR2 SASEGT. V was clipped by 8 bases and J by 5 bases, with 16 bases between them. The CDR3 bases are TGTGCCAGCCAGGGAGTAGCAGGGTATCAGCCCCAGCATTTT. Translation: CASQGVAGYQPQHF.

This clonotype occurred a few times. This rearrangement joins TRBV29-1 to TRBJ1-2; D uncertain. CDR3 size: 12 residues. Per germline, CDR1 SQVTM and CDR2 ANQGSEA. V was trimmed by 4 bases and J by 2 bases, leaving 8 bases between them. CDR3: CSVGSENYGYTF. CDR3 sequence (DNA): TGCAGCGTTGGGTCGGAAAACTATGGCTACACCTTC.

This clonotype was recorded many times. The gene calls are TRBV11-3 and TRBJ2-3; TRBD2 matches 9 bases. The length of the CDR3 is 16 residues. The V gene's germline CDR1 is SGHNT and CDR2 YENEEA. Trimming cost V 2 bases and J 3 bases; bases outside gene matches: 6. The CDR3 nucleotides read TGTGCCAGCAGCTTAATTAGCGGGAGTACAACAGATACGCAGTATTTT. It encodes CASSLISGSTTDTQYF. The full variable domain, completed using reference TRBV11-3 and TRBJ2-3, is EAGVVQSPRYKIIEKKQPVAFWCNPISGHNTLYWYLQNLGQGPELLIRYENEEAVDDSQLPKDRFSAERLKGVDSTLKIQPAELGDSAVYLCASSLISGSTTDTQYFGPGTRLTVL.

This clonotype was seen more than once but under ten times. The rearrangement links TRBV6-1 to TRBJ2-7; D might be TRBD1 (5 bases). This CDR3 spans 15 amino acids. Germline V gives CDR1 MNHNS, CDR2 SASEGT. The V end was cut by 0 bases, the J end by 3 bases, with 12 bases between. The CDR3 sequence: CASSEATHRSYEQYF. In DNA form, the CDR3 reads TGTGCCAGCAGTGAAGCTACCCACAGGAGCTACGAGCAGTACTTC.

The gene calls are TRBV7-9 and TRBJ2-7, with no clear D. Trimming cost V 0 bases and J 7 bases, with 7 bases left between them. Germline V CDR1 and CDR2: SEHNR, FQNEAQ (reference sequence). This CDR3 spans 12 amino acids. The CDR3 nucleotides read TGTGCCAGCAGCTTAGCGATGTCAGAGCAGTACTTC. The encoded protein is CASSLAMSEQYF. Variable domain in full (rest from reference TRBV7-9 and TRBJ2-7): DTGVSQNPRHKITKRGQNVTFRCDPISEHNRLYWYRQTLGQGPEFLTYFQNEAQLEKSRLLSDRFSAERPKGSFSTLEIQRTEQGDSAMYLCASSLAMSEQYFGPGTRLTVT.

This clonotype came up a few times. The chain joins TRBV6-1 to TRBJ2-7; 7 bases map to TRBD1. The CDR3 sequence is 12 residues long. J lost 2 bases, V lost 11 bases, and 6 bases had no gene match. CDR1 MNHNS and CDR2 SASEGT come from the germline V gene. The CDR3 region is CAAAQGAYEQYF. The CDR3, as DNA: TGTGCCGCGGCCCAGGGGGCCTACGAGCAGTACTTC.

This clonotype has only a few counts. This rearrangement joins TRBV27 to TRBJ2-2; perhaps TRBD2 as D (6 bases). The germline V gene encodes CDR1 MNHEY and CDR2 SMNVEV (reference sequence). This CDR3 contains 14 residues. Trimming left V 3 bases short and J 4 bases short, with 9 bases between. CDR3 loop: CASSLEGITGELFF. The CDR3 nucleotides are TGTGCCAGCAGTTTGGAGGGGATCACCGGGGAGCTGTTTTTT.

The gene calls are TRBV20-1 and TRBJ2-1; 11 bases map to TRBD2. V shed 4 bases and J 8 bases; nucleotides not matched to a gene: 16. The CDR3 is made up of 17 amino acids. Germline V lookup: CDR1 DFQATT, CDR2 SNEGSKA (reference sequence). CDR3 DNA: TGCAGTGCTACCTCCCGACTAGCGGGAACGTTTGCGCATGAGCAGTTCTTC. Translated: CSATSRLAGTFAHEQFF.

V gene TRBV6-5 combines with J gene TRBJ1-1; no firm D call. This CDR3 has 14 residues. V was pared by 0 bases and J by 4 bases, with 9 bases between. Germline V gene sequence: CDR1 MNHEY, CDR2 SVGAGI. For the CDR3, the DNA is TGTGCCAGCAGTTACTCAGGAAGTGGCACTGAAGCTTTCTTT. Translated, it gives CASSYSGSGTEAFF.

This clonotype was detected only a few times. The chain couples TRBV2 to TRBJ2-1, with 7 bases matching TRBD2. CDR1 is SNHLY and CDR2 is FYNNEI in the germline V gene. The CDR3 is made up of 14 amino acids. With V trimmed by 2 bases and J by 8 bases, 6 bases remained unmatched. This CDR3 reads CASSERTSYDEQFF. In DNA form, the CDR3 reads TGTGCCAGCAGTGAAAGGACTAGTTACGATGAGCAGTTCTTC.

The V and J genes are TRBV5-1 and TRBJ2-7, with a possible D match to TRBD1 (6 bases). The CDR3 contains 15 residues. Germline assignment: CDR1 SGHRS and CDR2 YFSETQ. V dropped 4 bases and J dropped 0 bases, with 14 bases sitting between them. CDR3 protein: CASSNGQFSSYEQYF. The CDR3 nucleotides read TGCGCCAGCAGCAACGGACAGTTTAGCTCCTACGAGCAGTACTTC.

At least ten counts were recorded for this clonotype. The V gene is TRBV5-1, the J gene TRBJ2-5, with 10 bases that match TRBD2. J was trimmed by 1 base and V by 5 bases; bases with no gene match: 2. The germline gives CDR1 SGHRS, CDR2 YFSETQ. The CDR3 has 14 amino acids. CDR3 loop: CASRTSGFQETQYF. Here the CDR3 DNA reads TGCGCCAGCAGGACTAGCGGGTTCCAAGAGACCCAGTACTTC.

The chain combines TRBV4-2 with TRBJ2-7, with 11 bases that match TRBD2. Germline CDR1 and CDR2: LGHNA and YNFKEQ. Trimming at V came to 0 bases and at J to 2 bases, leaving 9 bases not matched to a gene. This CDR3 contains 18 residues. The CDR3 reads CASSQEVGTSGFPYEQYF. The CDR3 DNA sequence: TGTGCCAGCAGCCAAGAGGTGGGGACTAGCGGATTTCCCTACGAGCAGTACTTC.

The DNA for the CDR3 is TGTGCCAGCAGTTTTTTATCCCGAGGGGAGACCCAGTACTTC. Translating gives CASSFLSRGETQYF. The chain couples TRBV27 to TRBJ2-5; D is possibly TRBD2 (5 bases). Germline V gene sequence: CDR1 MNHEY, CDR2 SMNVEV (reference sequence). The CDR3 is 14 amino acids. The ends were cut back, 3 bases at V and 5 bases at J, with 13 bases in the middle.

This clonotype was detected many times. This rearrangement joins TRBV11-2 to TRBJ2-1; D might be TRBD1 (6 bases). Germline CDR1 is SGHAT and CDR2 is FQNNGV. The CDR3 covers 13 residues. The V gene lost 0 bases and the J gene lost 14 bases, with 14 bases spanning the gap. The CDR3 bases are TGTGCCAGCAGCTTAGATCAATACAGGGAAGAGTTCTTC. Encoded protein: CASSLDQYREEFF. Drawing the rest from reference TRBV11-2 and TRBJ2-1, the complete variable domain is EAGVAQSPRYKIIEKRQSVAFWCNPISGHATLYWYQQILGQGPKLLIQFQNNGVVDDSQLPKDRFSAERLKGVDSTLKIQPAKLEDSAVYLCASSLDQYREEFFGPGTRLTVL.

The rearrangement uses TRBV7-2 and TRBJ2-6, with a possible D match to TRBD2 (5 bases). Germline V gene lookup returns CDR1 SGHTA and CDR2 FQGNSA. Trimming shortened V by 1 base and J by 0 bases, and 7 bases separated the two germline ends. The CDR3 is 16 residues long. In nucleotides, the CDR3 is TGTGCCAGCAGCTTAGGGGAGTTCTCTGGGGCCAACGTCCTGACTTTC. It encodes CASSLGEFSGANVLTF.

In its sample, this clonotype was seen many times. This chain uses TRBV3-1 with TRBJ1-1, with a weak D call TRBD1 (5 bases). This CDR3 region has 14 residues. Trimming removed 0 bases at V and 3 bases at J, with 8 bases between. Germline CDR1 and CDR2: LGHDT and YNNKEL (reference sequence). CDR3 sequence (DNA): TGTGCCAGCAGCCAAGAATGGGGGTACACTGAAGCTTTCTTT. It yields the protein CASSQEWGYTEAFF.

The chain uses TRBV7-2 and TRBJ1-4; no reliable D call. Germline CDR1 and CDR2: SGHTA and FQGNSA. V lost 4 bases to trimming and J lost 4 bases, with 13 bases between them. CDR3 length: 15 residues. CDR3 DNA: TGTGCCAGCAGCTACCCGGGCAGCCTTAATGAAAAACTGTTTTTT. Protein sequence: CASSYPGSLNEKLFF.

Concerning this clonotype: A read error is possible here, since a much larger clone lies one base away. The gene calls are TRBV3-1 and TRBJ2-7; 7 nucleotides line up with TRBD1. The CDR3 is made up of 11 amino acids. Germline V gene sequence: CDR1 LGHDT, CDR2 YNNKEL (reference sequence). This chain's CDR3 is CASKGAYGQYF. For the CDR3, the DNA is TGTGCCAGCAAGGGGGCCTACGGGCAGTACTTC.

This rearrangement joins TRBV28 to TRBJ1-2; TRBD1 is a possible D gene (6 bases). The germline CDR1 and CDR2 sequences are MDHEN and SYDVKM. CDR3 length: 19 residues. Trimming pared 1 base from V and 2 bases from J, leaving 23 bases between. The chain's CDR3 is CASSLLGVGGMNKNYGYTF. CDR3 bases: TGTGCCAGCAGTTTATTGGGTGTGGGGGGCATGAACAAGAACTATGGCTACACCTTC.

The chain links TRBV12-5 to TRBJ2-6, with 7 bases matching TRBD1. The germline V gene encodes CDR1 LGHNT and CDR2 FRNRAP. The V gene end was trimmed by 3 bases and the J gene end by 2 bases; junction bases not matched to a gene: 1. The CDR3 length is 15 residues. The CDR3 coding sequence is TGTGCTAGTGGTTTAACAGGGGCTGGGGCCAACGTCCTGACTTTC. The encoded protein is CASGLTGAGANVLTF.

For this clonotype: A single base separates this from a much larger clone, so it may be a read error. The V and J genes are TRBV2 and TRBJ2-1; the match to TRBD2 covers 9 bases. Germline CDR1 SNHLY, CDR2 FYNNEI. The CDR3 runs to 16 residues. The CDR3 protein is CVSSDPTSGWYNEQFF. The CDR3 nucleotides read TGTGTCAGCAGTGATCCCACTAGCGGGTGGTACAATGAGCAGTTCTTC.

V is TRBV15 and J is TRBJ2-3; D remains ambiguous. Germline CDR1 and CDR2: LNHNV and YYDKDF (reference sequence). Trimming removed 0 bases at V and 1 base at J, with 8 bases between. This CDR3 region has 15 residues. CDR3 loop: CATSRELSGTDTQYF. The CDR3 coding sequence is TGTGCCACCAGCAGAGAGCTGAGCGGCACAGATACGCAGTATTTT.

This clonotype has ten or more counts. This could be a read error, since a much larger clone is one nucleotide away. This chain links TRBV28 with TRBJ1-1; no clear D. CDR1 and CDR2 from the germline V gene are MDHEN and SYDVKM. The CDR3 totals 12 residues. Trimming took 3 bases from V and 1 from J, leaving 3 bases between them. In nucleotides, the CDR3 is TGTGCCAGCAGTTTCCCGAACACTGAAGCTTTCTTT. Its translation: CASSFPNTEAFF.